The rows below give T cell receptor beta chains drawn from one sample of a study of CD8+CD57+ T cells in acquired aplastic anemia. TCRdb reanalysed the reads using MiXCR and keeps one entry per CDR3 protein. Altogether a few hundred thousand distinct CDR3 sequences are present, 70% to 85% being singletons, with the ten largest covering roughly two fifths. The specimen was sorted CD4+, CD8+, or CD8+CD57+ T cells (not recorded which) from PBMCs. These receptors were taken from a human donor with aplastic anemia. Both conserved end residues are part of each CDR3. A D gene is named only where the DNA matches it firmly. Only some rows state a clone size, as once, few, many or a class for expanded clones.

TRBV25-1	-	TRBJ1-3	-	TGTGCCAGCCAATTGGCGGACACCATATATTTT	CASQLADTIYF
TRBV7-2	once	TRBJ1-2	-	TGTGCCAGCAGCTTGGCGAGGGGCGGGCTCGTATATTGCTACACCTTC	CASSLARGGLVYCYTF
TRBV5-1	-	TRBJ2-5	-	TGTGCCAGCAGCTTTACGAGGGCTATGACCCAGTACTTC	CASSFTRAMTQYF
TRBV15	-	TRBJ2-5	-	TGTGCCAGCAGCATAGGCAGAGAGCAAGATGCCCAGTACTTC	CASSIGREQDAQYF
TRBV10-3	-	TRBJ2-5	-	TGTGCCATCAGTGGGGCTCAAGAGACCCAGTACTTC	CAISGAQETQYF
TRBV12-3/TRBV12-4	-	TRBJ2-1	-	TGTGCCAGCAGCTCGGCTGGGGAAGGTGAGCAGTTCTTC	CASSSAGEGEQFF
TRBV7-9	once	TRBJ2-1	-	TGTGCCAGCAGCTTTGATAGGCAGGGGGGTGGCCCAGAGCAGTTCTTC	CASSFDRQGGGPEQFF
TRBV20-1	-	TRBJ2-1	TRBD2	TGCAGTGCCCGAGCCCTAGCGGGACCCTACAATGAGCAGTTCTTC	CSARALAGPYNEQFF
TRBV15	large	TRBJ2-5	-	TGTGCCACCAGCAGAGGGTCAGACCAAGAGACCCAGTACTTC	CATSRGSDQETQYF
TRBV29-1	once	TRBJ2-7	-	TGCAGCGTTTCCTTGGACAGACGAGGGGGTTACGAGCAGTACTTC	CSVSLDRRGGYEQYF
TRBV2	-	TRBJ1-1	-	TGTGCCAGCAGGGACGGGGACCCAGAGGCGGGAAACTTTGAAGCTTTCTTT	CASRDGDPEAGNFEAFF
TRBV24-1	-	TRBJ2-1	-	TGTGCCACCAGTGCCTCAGATAACAATGAGCAGTTCTTC	CATSASDNNEQFF
TRBV7-2	-	TRBJ2-1	-	TGCGCCAGCAGCCAAACTAGAGGCTCCTATACTGAGCAGTTCTTC	CASSQTRGSYTEQFF
TRBV7-8	-	TRBJ1-1	-	TGTGCCAGCAGCTTTCATCCAGTCGGGACGGCCCTTTCAGCTTTCTTT	CASSFHPVGTALSAFF
TRBV11-3	-	TRBJ1-1	-	TGTGCCAGCAGCTTAGATCAGACAGGCACTGAAGCTTTCTTT	CASSLDQTGTEAFF
TRBV7-8	-	TRBJ1-2	-	TGTGCCAGCAGCTTAGCGGGTGGTGGTGATACGCCCTTT	CASSLAGGGDTPF
TRBV7-8	-	TRBJ2-1	-	TGTGCTAGCAGCTTAGGGGGGTTCGCCTACAATGGGCAGTTCTTC	CASSLGGFAYNGQFF
TRBV5-1	-	TRBJ2-3	-	TGCGCCAGCAGCTTGGCTCGGGAAAGCACAGATACGCAGTATTTT	CASSLARESTDTQYF
TRBV7-8	-	TRBJ2-3	TRBD1	TGTGCCAGCAGCGACGGGCCAAACGGGACAGACCATTTT	CASSDGPNGTDHF
TRBV24-1	-	TRBJ2-7	TRBD1	TGTGCCACCGGGACAGGCGGAGGTCGCGATAAGCAGTACTTC	CATGTGGGRDKQYF
TRBV7-3	-	TRBJ1-1	-	TGTGCCAGCAGCTTAGAAGTGACAGTTAGGAATGACCAGTTCTTT	CASSLEVTVRNDQFF
TRBV7-2	-	TRBJ2-1	-	TGTGCCAGCAGTTGGGAGGACGGTAACGATGCGCAGTTCTTC	CASSWEDGNDAQFF
TRBV7-8	-	TRBJ1-5	-	-	CASSLDGAEQYVGPQHF
TRBV19	few	TRBJ2-7	-	TGTGCCAGTTCCGGACCTAGCGCCAGCTCCTACGAGCAGTACTTC	CASSGPSASSYEQYF
TRBV5-4	-	TRBJ2-5	TRBD2	TGTGCCAGCAGCTTTACTAGCGCTAGCGGAGAGGGACCAGAGACCCAGTACTTC	CASSFTSASGEGPETQYF
TRBV7-7	-	TRBJ2-3	-	TGTGCTAGCAGCTTATCGCCGAGGACGGAGCAGTTT	CASSLSPRTEQF
TRBV2	-	TRBJ1-2	-	TGTGCCAGCAGTGAAGCCTGGGAGGACTATGGCTACACCTTC	CASSEAWEDYGYTF
TRBV12-5	once	TRBJ2-5	-	TGTGCTAGCACCCCCGGCAACGGCCAAGAGACCCAGTACTTC	CASTPGNGQETQYF
TRBV2	-	TRBJ1-3	TRBD1	TGTGCCACTGCGGACAGGGGTCGAAACACCATATATTTT	CATADRGRNTIYF
TRBV9	-	TRBJ2-3	-	TGTGCCAGCAGCGTAGAACTCGATGACAAGGATACGCAGTATTTT	CASSVELDDKDTQYF
TRBV15	-	TRBJ2-7	-	TGTGCCACCAGCAGTGGATTGGCCAGCTCATACGAGCAGTACTTC	CATSSGLASSYEQYF
TRBV7-2	-	TRBJ1-6	-	TGTGCCAGCAGCTTGGCAGAGGGCGCCGACTCTGGCCTCCACTTT	CASSLAEGADSGLHF
TRBV7-8	-	TRBJ1-2	-	TGTGCCAGCAGCTTAGCGGGAGGGCCCGATACGCACTATGGCTACACCTTC	CASSLAGGPDTHYGYTF
TRBV7-2	-	TRBJ2-7	TRBD2	TGTGCCAGCAGCGGGAGAGCGGGGTTCTCCTACGAGCAGTACTTC	CASSGRAGFSYEQYF
TRBV7-8	-	TRBJ1-6	-	TGTGCCAGCAGCTTAGCGGGAGGTCGCGATACGCAGTCTCTCCACTTT	CASSLAGGRDTQSLHF
TRBV7-9	-	TRBJ2-7	-	TGTGCCAGCAGCTTAACGGGGAATCTTTACGACGAGCCCTACTTC	CASSLTGNLYDEPYF
TRBV7-9	-	TRBJ1-5	-	TGTGCCAGCAGCTCCCGAACAGGGACGGGTCAGCCCCAGCATTTT	CASSSRTGTGQPQHF
TRBV2	-	TRBJ1-1	-	-	CASNSKVYTQYFGEATF
TRBV7-3	-	TRBJ2-3	-	TGTGCCAGCAGCCCAGTGGACGGGCTCGAGGATACGCAGTATTTT	CASSPVDGLEDTQYF